These 16 T cell receptor beta chains were all obtained from the same sample, sequenced in a study of T cells after yellow fever vaccination. TCRdb reprocessed the 5' RACE reads via MiXCR and lists one record per CDR3 protein. Seen here are some 300,000 distinct CDR3 sequences, around 8.6% observed once, and the top ten hold about 3.7%. The specimen was CD4+ T cells sorted from PBMCs, collected 5 days after the yellow fever booster vaccination. Receptor source: a man aged 18 to 30 who received the YFV17D yellow fever vaccine.

About this clonotype: An end of the junction does not agree with germline; a read error may underlie this. The chain joins TRBV14 to TRBJ1-4; D may be TRBD1 (5 bases). The CDR3 totals 13 residues. Germline V CDR1 and CDR2: SGHDN, FVKESK. The DNA of the CDR3 is TGTGCCAGCAGCCAAGATGGGACGGCGCGGGTCCATTTT. Its protein product is CASSQDGTARVHF.

In this sample, this clonotype turned up many times. The chain uses TRBV7-8 and TRBJ1-5; 7 nucleotides align to TRBD1. CDR1 SGHVS and CDR2 FQNEAQ come from the germline V gene. V shed 5 bases, J shed 0 bases, and the junction held 16 bases outside the gene matches. The CDR3 runs to 19 residues. The CDR3 loop is CASSRNRGFERYSNQPQHF. In nucleotides, the CDR3 is TGTGCCAGCAGCCGAAACAGGGGATTCGAGCGGTATAGCAATCAGCCCCAGCATTTT.

CDR3 in amino acids: CASSQGNGAWDEQFF. The DNA for the CDR3 is TGCGCCAGCAGCCAAGGAAACGGGGCGTGGGATGAGCAGTTCTTC. The chain employs TRBV4-3 and TRBJ2-1; the D gene could be TRBD1 or TRBD2 (5 bases each). The CDR3 is 15 residues long. The V end lost 1 base, the J end lost 8 bases, and 15 bases lay between the germline ends. Germline-derived CDR1 and CDR2 are LGHNA and YSLEER.

This clonotype showed up many times. The chain uses TRBV4-1 and TRBJ2-7; 8 bases map to TRBD1. The CDR3 is 16 amino acids. The germline CDR1 and CDR2 sequences are MGHRA and YSYEKL. V was clipped by 0 bases and J by 1 base; unmatched bases: 5. CDR3 nucleotides: TGCGCCAGCAGCCAAGAAGGGGACAGGATTTCCTACGAGCAGTACTTC. Translating it yields CASSQEGDRISYEQYF.

In regard to this clonotype: Sequence at one end of the junction differs from germline and may be a read error. V is TRBV6-1 and J is TRBJ1-5; 7 bases are a match to TRBD1. Germline V gene lookup returns CDR1 MNHNS and CDR2 SASEGT. This CDR3 has 13 amino acids. CDR3 in DNA: TGTGCCAGCAGTGATCAGGGGGATCAGCCCCAGCTTTTT. Protein: CASSDQGDQPQLF.

This chain uses TRBV4-1 with TRBJ1-4; the D is unclear. V lost 3 bases to trimming and J lost 6 bases, with 2 bases between them. CDR1 and CDR2 from the germline V gene are MGHRA and YSYEKL. This CDR3 spans 11 amino acids. CDR3: CASSQYEKLFF. The CDR3 nucleotides are TGCGCCAGCAGCCAGTATGAAAAACTGTTTTTT.

This clonotype was found many times. The chain is built from TRBV6-1 and TRBJ2-5, with 8 bases identical to TRBD2. Losses at the gene ends were 8 bases for V and 3 bases for J; bases not matched to a gene: 5. Looked up from germline, CDR1 is MNHNS and CDR2 is SASEGT. The CDR3 covers 13 residues. CDR3 DNA sequence: TGTGCCAGCCAGCGGGGGATTGAAGAGACCCAGTACTTC. Translating it yields CASQRGIEETQYF.

CDR3 DNA: TGTGCCAGCAGTTATGAGGATCCCTATGAAGCTTTCTTT. Translated: CASSYEDPYEAFF. The chain links TRBV6-2 or TRBV6-3 to TRBJ1-1; D is unresolved. The germline CDR1 and CDR2 sequences are MNHEY and SVGEGT. The V and J ends lost 3 bases and 7 bases respectively, with 12 bases between them. The CDR3 has 13 amino acids.

The chain links TRBV7-8 to TRBJ1-1; D remains unclear. Germline CDR1 SGHVS, CDR2 FQNEAQ. Trimming cost V 6 bases and J 3 bases, with 8 bases left between them. CDR3 length: 12 residues. The CDR3 DNA is TGTGCCAGCAGGACATCGGACACTGAAGCTTTCTTT. This encodes CASRTSDTEAFF.

This clonotype was seen ten or more times. This sequence joins TRBV29-1 and TRBJ1-1, with a tentative D call TRBD1 (5 bases). V lost 6 bases to trimming and J lost 4 bases, with 15 bases between them. From germline, CDR1 is SQVTM and CDR2 ANQGSEA. CDR3 length equals 13 residues. CDR3 sequence: CSVSQARGTEAFF. The CDR3 region has the DNA TGCAGCGTCTCACAGGCTAGGGGCACTGAAGCTTTCTTT. Drawing the rest from reference TRBV29-1 and TRBJ1-1, the complete variable domain is SAVISQKPSRDICQRGTSLTIQCQVDSQVTMMFWYRQQPGQSLTLIATANQGSEATYESGFVIDKFPISRPNLTFSTLTVSNMSPEDSSIYLCSVSQARGTEAFFGQGTRLTVV.

The chain employs TRBV4-2 and TRBJ2-1; 10 bases fit TRBD2. Germline CDR1 LGHNA, CDR2 YNFKEQ. With 0 bases clipped from V and 7 bases from J, the junction kept 6 bases outside the gene matches. The CDR3 is 16 amino acids. The CDR3 reads CASSQDPSGGVNEQFF. For the CDR3, the DNA is TGTGCCAGCAGCCAAGATCCGAGCGGGGGGGTGAATGAGCAGTTCTTC.

This clonotype came up many times. V and J are TRBV28 and TRBJ1-2, with 7 bases aligning to TRBD1. The CDR3 is 13 amino acids. J gave up 2 bases and V 5 bases, and 2 bases lay outside the gene matches. Looked up from germline, CDR1 is MDHEN and CDR2 is SYDVKM. CDR3 DNA sequence: TGTGCCAGCAGTGAGGGACAGAACTATGGCTACACCTTC. It yields the protein CASSEGQNYGYTF.

This clonotype was detected many times. The V call is TRBV7-2, the J call TRBJ2-7; 10 bases line up with TRBD2. In germline, CDR1 is SGHTA, CDR2 FQGNSA. This CDR3 is 14 amino acids long. Losses at the gene ends were 2 bases for V and 9 bases for J; bases not matched to a gene: 7. CDR3 residues: CASSLRAGGPRQYF. The CDR3 DNA reads TGTGCCAGCAGCTTAAGAGCGGGGGGGCCGCGGCAGTACTTC.

Many counts were recorded for this clonotype. The rearrangement links TRBV20-1 to TRBJ2-1; TRBD2 agrees at 12 bases. The CDR3 has 14 residues. V lost 5 bases, J lost 7 bases, and 6 bases stayed unmatched. Germline CDR1 DFQATT, CDR2 SNEGSKA (reference sequence). For the CDR3, the DNA is TGCAGTGCTTATTCTAGCGGGGGGGCGAATGAGCAGTTCTTC. This translates into CSAYSSGGANEQFF.

The chain carries TRBV20-1 and TRBJ2-7; D may match TRBD1 or TRBD2 (5 bases each). The CDR3 extends over 11 amino acids. The germline gives CDR1 DFQATT, CDR2 SNEGSKA (reference sequence). Deletions cut 5 bases from V and 6 bases from J, with 11 bases between. CDR3 in amino acids: CSASGSSEQYV. In DNA, the CDR3 is TGCAGTGCTTCAGGGAGTAGCGAGCAGTACGTC.

The chain combines TRBV4-2 with TRBJ2-1; 10 bases fit TRBD2. Germline lookup yields CDR1 LGHNA and CDR2 YNFKEQ. Trimming at V came to 1 base and at J to 8 bases, leaving 11 bases not matched to a gene. The CDR3 sequence is 17 residues long. CDR3 DNA sequence: TGTGCCAGCAGCCAAGGCTCGAGCGGGGGGGCTGCGGATGAGCAGTTCTTC. Amino acid sequence: CASSQGSSGGAADEQFF.